This is a list of T cell receptor beta chains from one sample in a study of blood T cell repertoires in COVID-19. Assay used: immunoSEQ multiplex PCR; TCRdb lists only in-frame clones, some missing. This sample has about 280,000 clones, with roughly 85% found just once. Specimen: PBMCs or T cells enriched from blood (not recorded which). Receptor source: a woman between 50 and 59 years old who had recovered from COVID-19. CDR3s include the opening cysteine and the closing phenylalanine or tryptophan. A D gene is named only where the DNA matches it firmly. Size values are once, few and many counts, or a class for expanded clones, and some rows have none.

TRBD1	TRBV5-1	TRBJ1-2	few	CASSFGTGPGGYTF	TGCGCCAGCAGCTTCGGGACAGGGCCGGGAGGCTACACCTTC
TRBD1	TRBV29-1	TRBJ2-1	NA	CSVVGDRGLKEQFF	TGCAGCGTTGTGGGGGACAGGGGGCTGAAAGAGCAGTTCTTC
TRBD2	TRBV18	TRBJ2-7	NA	CASSPPGLGLHEQYF	TGTGCCAGCTCACCACCGGGACTAGGTCTTCACGAGCAGTACTTC
NA	TRBV30	TRBJ1-3	NA	CAWGTAFGGNTIYF	TGTGCCTGGGGGACGGCATTCGGGGGAAACACCATATATTTT
TRBD1	TRBV5-1	TRBJ2-1	NA	CASSEGQGSYNEQFF	TGCGCCAGCAGCGAGGGACAGGGATCCTACAATGAGCAGTTCTTC
NA	TRBV9	TRBJ2-5	NA	CASSLDWQGGETQYF	TGTGCCAGCAGCCTGGATTGGCAGGGGGGAGAGACCCAGTACTTC
TRBD2	TRBV30	TRBJ2-7	NA	CAWSVSGSVNEQYF	TGTGCCTGGAGTGTAAGCGGGAGTGTAAACGAGCAGTACTTC
TRBD2	TRBV6-4	TRBJ2-2	NA	CASRSGSSIGELFF	TGTGCCAGCAGGAGCGGGAGTTCCATCGGGGAGCTGTTTTTT
TRBD1	TRBV7-8	TRBJ1-5	NA	CASSLGQGALNQPQHF	TGTGCCAGCAGCCTGGGACAGGGGGCCTTGAATCAGCCCCAGCATTTT
NA	TRBV6-1	TRBJ1-2	NA	CASSEAGGNYGYTF	TGTGCCAGCAGTGAGGCCGGCGGCAACTATGGCTACACCTTC
TRBD1	TRBV7-2	TRBJ1-6	NA	CASSLAGQGFSPLHF	TGTGCCAGCAGCTTAGCGGGACAGGGGTTTTCACCCCTCCACTTT
NA	TRBV2	TRBJ2-2	NA	CASSEGLEGNTGELFF	TGTGCCAGCAGTGAAGGGTTGGAGGGAAACACCGGGGAGCTGTTTTTT
NA	TRBV7-2	TRBJ1-5	NA	CASSLGTVNQPQHF	TGTGCCAGCAGCTTAGGGACAGTTAATCAGCCCCAGCATTTT
NA	TRBV7-2	TRBJ2-5	NA	CASSPAISGETQYF	TGTGCCAGCAGCCCCGCCATTTCGGGAGAGACCCAGTACTTC
TRBD1	TRBV19	TRBJ1-2	NA	CASSLTGGNGYTF	TGTGCCAGTAGTCTGACAGGGGGCAATGGCTACACCTTC
TRBD1	TRBV5-1	TRBJ1-6	NA	CASSSTGFGGQFNSPLHF	TGCGCCAGCAGCTCGACCGGATTCGGGGGACAGTTTAATTCACCCCTCCACTTT
NA	TRBV30	TRBJ1-4	NA	CAWSLSAGKLFF	TGTGCCTGGAGCTTATCGGCGGGAAAACTGTTTTTT
TRBD1	TRBV4-1	TRBJ1-4	NA	CASSQVPTGGAREKLFF	TGCGCCAGCAGCCAAGTCCCCACAGGGGGCGCGCGGGAAAAACTGTTTTTT
NA	TRBV12-3/TRBV12-4	TRBJ1-5	NA	CASSPGRGPQHF	TGTGCCAGCAGCCCAGGGCGAGGGCCCCAGCATTTT
NA	TRBV30	TRBJ2-7	once	CAWSAGVTYEQYF	TGTGCCTGGAGTGCGGGAGTGACCTACGAGCAGTACTTC
TRBD2	TRBV14	TRBJ2-7	NA	CASSARLAGAGEQYF	TGTGCCAGCAGCGCACGACTAGCGGGGGCGGGGGAGCAGTACTTC
NA	TRBV19	TRBJ1-2	once	CASSIGIGANYGYTF	TGTGCCAGTAGTATCGGTATAGGGGCTAACTATGGCTACACCTTC
NA	TRBV12-3/TRBV12-4	TRBJ2-5	NA	CASSLLAAETQYF	TGTGCCAGCAGTTTACTAGCTGCGGAGACCCAGTACTTC
TRBD2	TRBV29-1	TRBJ2-3	NA	CSVRGGPGDTQYF	TGCAGCGTCCGCGGGGGTCCGGGAGATACGCAGTATTTT
NA	TRBV6-5	TRBJ1-6	NA	CASKGVNSPLHF	TGTGCCAGCAAAGGGGTAAATTCACCCCTCCACTTT
NA	TRBV27	TRBJ2-1	NA	CASSTTGRSSYNEQFF	TGTGCCAGCTCAACGACAGGACGAAGCTCCTACAATGAGCAGTTCTTC
TRBD1	TRBV3-1/TRBV3-2	TRBJ1-1	NA	CASSQGTGVFEAFF	TGTGCCAGCAGCCAAGGGACAGGGGTATTTGAAGCTTTCTTT
NA	TRBV5-1	TRBJ2-3	NA	CASSLEGSPDTQYF	TGCGCCAGCAGCTTGGAGGGGTCCCCAGATACGCAGTATTTT
TRBD1	TRBV5-4	TRBJ1-2	NA	CASTMDRVYGYTF	TGTGCCAGCACCATGGACAGGGTCTATGGCTACACCTTC
TRBD1	TRBV7-2	TRBJ2-7	NA	CASSLSGTGGKEQYF	TGTGCCAGCAGCTTATCCGGGACAGGGGGCAAAGAGCAGTACTTC
NA	TRBV7-9	TRBJ1-6	NA	CASSSEGSNSPLHF	TGTGCCAGCAGCTCAGAGGGTTCCAATTCACCCCTCCACTTT
TRBD1	TRBV5-5	TRBJ1-2	NA	CASSLWVGQGDFYGYTF	TGTGCCAGCAGCTTGTGGGTTGGGCAGGGGGATTTCTATGGCTACACCTTC